Below are 6 T cell receptor beta chains sequenced from a single sample in a study of cytomegalovirus exposure and HLA in healthy donors. Primers included in the PCR were 60 Vbeta and 13 Jbeta primers. The protocol was immunoSEQ multiplex PCR, while the TCRdb copy is restricted to in-frame clones and leaves out a portion. This sample's table reports 200,000 or so clones. Source material: PBMCs. The receptor source for this set is a boy aged 5-17 years in good health and CMV-seronegative.

The rearrangement links TRBV4-2 to TRBJ1-1; TRBD1 is a possible D gene (5 bases). Germline values: CDR1 LGHNA, CDR2 YNFKEQ. The CDR3 sequence is 12 residues long. The V end was cut by 0 bases, the J end by 10 bases, with 9 bases between. CDR3 sequence: CASSQEGGGAFF. DNA of the CDR3: TGTGCCAGCAGCCAAGAGGGCGGGGGAGCTTTCTTT.

The rearrangement links TRBV7-2 to TRBJ1-1; 9 bases fit TRBD1. With 3 bases clipped from V and 4 bases from J, the junction kept 6 bases outside the gene matches. Germline CDR1 reads SGHTA; CDR2 reads FQGNSA. The CDR3 is made up of 15 amino acids. CDR3: CASSLGQGLSTEAFF. The CDR3 nucleotides are TGTGCCAGCAGCTTGGGACAGGGACTCAGCACTGAAGCTTTCTTT.

The rearrangement uses TRBV19 and TRBJ2-5, with a weak D call TRBD2 (5 bases). Germline CDR1 LNHDA, CDR2 SQIVND (reference sequence). The CDR3 consists of 12 residues. V gave up 4 bases and J gave up 5 bases, with 8 bases separating them. The CDR3 nucleotides are TGTGCCAGTAGTAGAGGGCGGGAGACCCAGTACTTC. This sequence encodes CASSRGRETQYF.

CDR3 region: CASSVAGGRAGELFF. The CDR3 bases are TGTGCCAGCAGCGTGGCGGGGGGCCGGGCCGGGGAGCTGTTTTTT. The chain is built from TRBV9 and TRBJ2-2, with 8 bases fitting TRBD2. The germline V gene encodes CDR1 SGDLS and CDR2 YYNGEE. The V gene end was trimmed by 2 bases and the J gene end by 6 bases; junction bases not matched to a gene: 6. The CDR3 totals 15 residues. Drawing the rest from reference TRBV9 and TRBJ2-2, the complete variable domain is DSGVTQTPKHLITATGQRVTLRCSPRSGDLSVYWYQQSLDQGLQFLIQYYNGEERAKGNILERFSAQQFPDLHSELNLSSLELGDSALYFCASSVAGGRAGELFFGEGSRLTVL.

This chain joins TRBV6-1 and TRBJ1-2; weak D call: TRBD1 (6 bases). The length of the CDR3 is 18 residues. V dropped 6 bases and J dropped 5 bases, with 28 bases sitting between them. Germline lookup yields CDR1 MNHNS and CDR2 SASEGT. The DNA of the CDR3 is TGTGCCAGCAGAGAACATTCTCTCTGGACAGACCTCGGGTATGGCTACACCTTC. Translating it yields CASREHSLWTDLGYGYTF.

The chain has TRBV6-5 and TRBJ1-1, with D perhaps matching TRBD1 (6 bases). CDR3 length: 15 amino acids. CDR1 is MNHEY and CDR2 is SVGAGI in the germline V gene. V gave up 7 bases and J gave up 2 bases, with 17 bases separating them. CDR3 protein: CASNRPTGPNTEAFF. CDR3 bases: TGTGCCAGCAACCGACCCACAGGGCCAAACACTGAAGCTTTCTTT.